This entry lists 2 T cell receptor beta chains sequenced from one sample in a study of shared clonotypes between healthy human individuals. CD45RO negativity and positive selection for CCR7 defined naive CD8 cells, a population that excluded terminally differentiated effector memory CD45RA+ cells. TCRdb keeps only in-frame clones here, not all; method: immunoSEQ multiplex PCR. The data contain millions of clones, over 85% of them singletons. Input material: naive CD8+ T cells sorted from blood. The receptors originated from a man in his late teens or twenties in good health.

Concerning this clone: The conserved closing phenylalanine or tryptophan is absent in this CDR3, likely reflecting a read error. The DNA is omitted, as the CDR3 cannot be located on it reliably, and the CDR3 follows TCRdb's listing. The genes are TRBV6-5 and TRBJ1-4. CDR1 is MNHEY, CDR2 SVGAGI, per germline. The CDR3 adds up to 11 amino acids, both ends counted. The CDR3 loop is CASSYTLREGL.

This sequence joins TRBV27 and TRBJ2-3; 7 positions agree with TRBD2. The CDR3 length is 14 residues. Germline CDR1 is MNHEY and CDR2 is SMNVEV (reference sequence). The ends lost 7 bases at V and 2 bases at J; junction bases unmatched: 6. CDR3 coding DNA: TGTGCCAGCAAGTTAGCGGGCTACACAGATACGCAGTATTTT. The encoded protein is CASKLAGYTDTQYF.